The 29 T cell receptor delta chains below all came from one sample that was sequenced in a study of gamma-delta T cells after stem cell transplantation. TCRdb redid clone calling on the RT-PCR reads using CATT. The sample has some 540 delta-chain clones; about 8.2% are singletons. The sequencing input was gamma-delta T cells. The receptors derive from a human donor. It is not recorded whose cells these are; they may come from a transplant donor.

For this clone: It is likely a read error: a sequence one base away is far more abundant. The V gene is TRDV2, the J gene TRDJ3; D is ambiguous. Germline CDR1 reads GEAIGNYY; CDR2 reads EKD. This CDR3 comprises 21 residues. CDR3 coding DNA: TGTGCCTGTGACACAGCTCCGGGCGGCCACCGGAGCTCCCGGGACACCCGACAGATGTTTTTC. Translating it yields CACDTAPGGHRSSRDTRQMFF.

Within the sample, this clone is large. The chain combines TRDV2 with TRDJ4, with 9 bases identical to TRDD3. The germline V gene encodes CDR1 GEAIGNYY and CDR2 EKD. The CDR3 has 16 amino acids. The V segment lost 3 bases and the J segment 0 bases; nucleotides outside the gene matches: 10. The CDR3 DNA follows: TGTGCCTGTGACCCGTTAAGGGGGGATACAGCCAGACCCCTGATCTTT. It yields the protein CACDPLRGDTARPLIF.

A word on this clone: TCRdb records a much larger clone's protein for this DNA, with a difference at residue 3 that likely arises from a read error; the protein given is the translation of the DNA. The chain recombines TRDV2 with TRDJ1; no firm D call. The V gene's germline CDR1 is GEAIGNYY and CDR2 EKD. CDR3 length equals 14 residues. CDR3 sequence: CARDPIADTDKLIF. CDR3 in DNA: TGTGCCCGTGACCCTATAGCGGACACCGATAAACTCATCTTT.

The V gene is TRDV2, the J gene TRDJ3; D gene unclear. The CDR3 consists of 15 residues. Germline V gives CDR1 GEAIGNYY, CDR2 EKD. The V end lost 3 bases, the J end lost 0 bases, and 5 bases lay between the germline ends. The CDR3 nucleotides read TGTGCCTGTGACCCGAACTCCTGGGACACCCGACAGATGTTTTTC. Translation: CACDPNSWDTRQMFF.

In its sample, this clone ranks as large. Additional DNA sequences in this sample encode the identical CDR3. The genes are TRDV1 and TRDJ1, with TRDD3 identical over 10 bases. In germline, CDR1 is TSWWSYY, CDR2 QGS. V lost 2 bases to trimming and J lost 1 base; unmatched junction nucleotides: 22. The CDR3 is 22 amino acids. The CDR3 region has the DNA TGTGCTCTTGGGGAAAGCCCCATATCTTATTACTGGGGGATCAGGGGCACCGATAAACTCATCTTT. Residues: CALGESPISYYWGIRGTDKLIF.

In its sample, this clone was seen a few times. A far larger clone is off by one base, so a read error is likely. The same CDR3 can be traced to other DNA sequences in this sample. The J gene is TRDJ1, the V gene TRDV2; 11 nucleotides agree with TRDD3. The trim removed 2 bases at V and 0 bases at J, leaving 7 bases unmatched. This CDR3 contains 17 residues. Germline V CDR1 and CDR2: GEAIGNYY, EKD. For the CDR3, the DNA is TGTGCCTGTGACAATGTGCTGGGGGATACTTACACCGATAAACTCATCTTT. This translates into CACDNVLGDTYTDKLIF.

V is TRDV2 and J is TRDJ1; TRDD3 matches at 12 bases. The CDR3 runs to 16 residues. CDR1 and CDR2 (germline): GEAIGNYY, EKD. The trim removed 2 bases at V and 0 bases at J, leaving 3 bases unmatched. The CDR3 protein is CACDMLGDTNTDKLIF. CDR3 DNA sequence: TGTGCCTGTGACATGCTGGGGGATACGAACACCGATAAACTCATCTTT.

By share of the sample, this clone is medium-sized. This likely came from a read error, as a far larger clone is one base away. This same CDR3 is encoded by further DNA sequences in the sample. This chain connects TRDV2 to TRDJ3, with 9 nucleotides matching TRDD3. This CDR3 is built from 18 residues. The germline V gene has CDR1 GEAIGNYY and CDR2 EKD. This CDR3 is CACDTVLGDSWDTRQMFF. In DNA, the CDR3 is TGTGCCTGCGACACCGTACTGGGGGACTCCTGGGACACCCGACAGATGTTTTTC.

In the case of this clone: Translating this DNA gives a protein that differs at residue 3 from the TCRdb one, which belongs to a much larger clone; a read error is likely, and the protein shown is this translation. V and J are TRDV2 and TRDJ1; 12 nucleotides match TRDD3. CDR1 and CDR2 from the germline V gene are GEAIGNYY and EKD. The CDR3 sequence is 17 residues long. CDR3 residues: CASDNVLGDTYTDKLIF. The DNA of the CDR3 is TGTGCCAGTGACAATGTACTGGGGGATACTTACACCGATAAACTCATCTTT.

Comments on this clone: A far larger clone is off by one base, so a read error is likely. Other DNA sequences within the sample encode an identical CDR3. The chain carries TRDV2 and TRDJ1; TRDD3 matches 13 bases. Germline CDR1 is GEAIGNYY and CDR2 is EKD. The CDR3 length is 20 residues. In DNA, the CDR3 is TGTGCCTGCGACACCGTTTTACTGGGGGATACGCGTGGATACACCGATAAACTCATCTTT. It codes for CACDTVLLGDTRGYTDKLIF.

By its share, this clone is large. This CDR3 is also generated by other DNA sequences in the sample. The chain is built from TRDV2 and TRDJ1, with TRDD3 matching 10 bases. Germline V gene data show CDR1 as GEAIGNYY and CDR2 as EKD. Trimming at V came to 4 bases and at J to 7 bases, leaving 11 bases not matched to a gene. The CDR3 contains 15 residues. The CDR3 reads CACEGLGDKKGKLIF. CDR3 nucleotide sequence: TGTGCCTGTGAAGGTCTGGGGGATAAAAAGGGTAAACTCATCTTT.

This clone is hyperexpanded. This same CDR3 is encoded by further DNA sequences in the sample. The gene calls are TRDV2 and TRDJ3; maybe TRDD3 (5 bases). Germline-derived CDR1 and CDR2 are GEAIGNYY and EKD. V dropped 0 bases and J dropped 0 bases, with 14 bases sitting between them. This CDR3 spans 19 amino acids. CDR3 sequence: CACDTVLAPSSWDTRQMFF. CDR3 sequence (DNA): TGTGCCTGTGACACCGTACTGGCCCCGAGCTCCTGGGACACCCGACAGATGTTTTTC.

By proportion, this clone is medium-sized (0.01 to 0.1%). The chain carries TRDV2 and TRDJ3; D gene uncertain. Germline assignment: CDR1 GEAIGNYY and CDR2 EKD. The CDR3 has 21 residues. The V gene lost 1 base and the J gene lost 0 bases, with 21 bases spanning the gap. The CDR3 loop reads CACDTAPVAARSSWDTRQMFF. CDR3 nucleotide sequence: TGTGCCTGTGACACAGCTCCGGTGGCCGCCCGGAGCTCCTGGGACACCCGACAGATGTTTTTC.

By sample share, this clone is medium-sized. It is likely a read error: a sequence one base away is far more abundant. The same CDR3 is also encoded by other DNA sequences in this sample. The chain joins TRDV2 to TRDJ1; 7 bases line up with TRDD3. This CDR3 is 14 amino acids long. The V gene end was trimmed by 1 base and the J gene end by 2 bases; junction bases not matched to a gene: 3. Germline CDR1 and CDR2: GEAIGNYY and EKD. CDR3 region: CACDTLGGTDKLIF. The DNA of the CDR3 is TGTGCCTGTGACACGCTGGGGGGTACCGATAAACTCATCTTT.

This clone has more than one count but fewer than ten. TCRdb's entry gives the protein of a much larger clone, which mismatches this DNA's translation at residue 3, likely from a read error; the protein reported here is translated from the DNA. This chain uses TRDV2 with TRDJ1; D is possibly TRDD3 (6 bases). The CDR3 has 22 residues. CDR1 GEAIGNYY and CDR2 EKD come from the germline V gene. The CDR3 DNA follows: TGTGCCCGTGACACGGTGGGGCTGCGTGAGGGCGTGGGGGGCCCGTACACCGATAAACTCATCTTT. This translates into CARDTVGLREGVGGPYTDKLIF.

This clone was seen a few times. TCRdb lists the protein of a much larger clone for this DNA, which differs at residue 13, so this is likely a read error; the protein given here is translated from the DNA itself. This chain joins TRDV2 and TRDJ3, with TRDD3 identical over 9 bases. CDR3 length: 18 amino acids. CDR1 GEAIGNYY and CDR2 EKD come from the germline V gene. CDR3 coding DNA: TGTGCCTGTGACACCGTACTGGGGGACTCCTGGGACGCCCGACAGATGTTTTTC. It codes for CACDTVLGDSWDARQMFF.

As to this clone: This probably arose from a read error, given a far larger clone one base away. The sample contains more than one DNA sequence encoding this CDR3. The CDR3 nucleotides read TGTGCCTGTGACACCGCGGGGCCCACTGGGGGAAAGTTCGATAAACTCATTTTT. It codes for CACDTAGPTGGKFDKLIF. The V and J genes are TRDV2 and TRDJ1; 9 bases map to TRDD3. Germline CDR1 is GEAIGNYY and CDR2 is EKD. There are 18 residues in the CDR3.

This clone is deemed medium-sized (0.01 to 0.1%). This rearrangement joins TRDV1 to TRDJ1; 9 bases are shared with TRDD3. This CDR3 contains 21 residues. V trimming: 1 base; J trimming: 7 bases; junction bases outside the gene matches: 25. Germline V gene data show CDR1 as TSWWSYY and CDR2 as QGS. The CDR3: CALGEQSVLPYWGRPFSKLIF. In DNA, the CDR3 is TGTGCTCTTGGGGAACAATCGGTCCTACCATACTGGGGGAGACCTTTTTCTAAACTCATCTTT.

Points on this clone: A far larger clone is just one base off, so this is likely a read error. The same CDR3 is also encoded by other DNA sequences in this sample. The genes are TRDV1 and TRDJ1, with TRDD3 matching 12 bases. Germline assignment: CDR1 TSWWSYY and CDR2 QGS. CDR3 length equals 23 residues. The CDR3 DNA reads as TGTGCTCTCGGGGAACTTTCCCGACTCGTACTGGGGGATACTTACTTGTACACCGATAAACTCATCTTT. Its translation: CALGELSRLVLGDTYLYTDKLIF.

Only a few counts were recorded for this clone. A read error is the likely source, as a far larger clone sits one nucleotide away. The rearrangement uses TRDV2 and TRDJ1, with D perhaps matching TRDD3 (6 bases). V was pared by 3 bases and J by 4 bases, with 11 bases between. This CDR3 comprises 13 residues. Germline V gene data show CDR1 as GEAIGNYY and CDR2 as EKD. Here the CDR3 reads CACDGIASDKLIF. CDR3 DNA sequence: TGTGCCTGTGACGGGATAGCCAGCGATAAACTCATCTTT.

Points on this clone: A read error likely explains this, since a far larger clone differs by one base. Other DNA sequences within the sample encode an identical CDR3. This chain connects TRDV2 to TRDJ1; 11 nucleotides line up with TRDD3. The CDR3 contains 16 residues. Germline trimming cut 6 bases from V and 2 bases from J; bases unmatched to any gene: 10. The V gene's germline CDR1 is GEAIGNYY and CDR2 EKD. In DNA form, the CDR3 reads TGTGCCTGTTCTTCCCTATTGGGGGATACGACCGATAAACTCATCTTT. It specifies CACSSLLGDTTDKLIF.

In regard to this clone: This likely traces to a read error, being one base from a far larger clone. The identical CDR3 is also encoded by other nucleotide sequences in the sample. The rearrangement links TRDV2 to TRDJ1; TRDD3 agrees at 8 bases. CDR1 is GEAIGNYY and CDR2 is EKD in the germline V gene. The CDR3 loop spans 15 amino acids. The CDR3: CACDTLGENTDKLIF. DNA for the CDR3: TGTGCCTGCGACACGCTGGGGGAGAACACAGATAAACTCATCTTT.

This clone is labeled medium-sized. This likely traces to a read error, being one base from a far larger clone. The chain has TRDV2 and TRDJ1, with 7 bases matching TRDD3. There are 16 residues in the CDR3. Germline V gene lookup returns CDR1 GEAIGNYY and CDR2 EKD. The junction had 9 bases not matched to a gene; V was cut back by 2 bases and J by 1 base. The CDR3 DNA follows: TGTGCCTGTGACATTCTGACTGGGGAACCCACCGATAAACTCATCTTT. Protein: CACDILTGEPTDKLIF.

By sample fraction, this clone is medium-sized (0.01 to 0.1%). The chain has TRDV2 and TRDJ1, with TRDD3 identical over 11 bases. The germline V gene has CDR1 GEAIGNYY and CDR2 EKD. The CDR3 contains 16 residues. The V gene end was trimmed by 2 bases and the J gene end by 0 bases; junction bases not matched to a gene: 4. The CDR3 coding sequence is TGTGCCTGTGACAAGTTGGGGGATACGAACACCGATAAACTCATCTTT. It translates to CACDKLGDTNTDKLIF.

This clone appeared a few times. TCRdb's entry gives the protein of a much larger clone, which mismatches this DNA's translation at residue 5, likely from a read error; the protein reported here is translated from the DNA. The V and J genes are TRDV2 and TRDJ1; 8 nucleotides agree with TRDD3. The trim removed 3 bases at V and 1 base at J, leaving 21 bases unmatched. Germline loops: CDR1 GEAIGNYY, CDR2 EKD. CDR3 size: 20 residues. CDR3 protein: CACDAGSLLPGGIVTDKLIF. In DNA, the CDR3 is TGTGCCTGTGACGCCGGATCTCTCCTACCCGGGGGGATAGTCACCGATAAACTCATCTTT.

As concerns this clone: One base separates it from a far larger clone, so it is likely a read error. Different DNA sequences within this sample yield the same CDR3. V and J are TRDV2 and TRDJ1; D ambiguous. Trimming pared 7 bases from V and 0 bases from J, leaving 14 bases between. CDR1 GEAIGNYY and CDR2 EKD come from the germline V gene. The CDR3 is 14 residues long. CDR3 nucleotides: TGTGCCTGCGACCCTATAGCGGACACCGATAAACTCATCTTT. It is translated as CACDPIADTDKLIF.

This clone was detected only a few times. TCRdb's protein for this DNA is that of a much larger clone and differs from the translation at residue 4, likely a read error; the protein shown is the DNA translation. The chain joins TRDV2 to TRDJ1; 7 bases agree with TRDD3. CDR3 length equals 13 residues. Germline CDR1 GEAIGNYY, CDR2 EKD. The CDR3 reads CACGTWGFDKLIF. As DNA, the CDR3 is TGTGCCTGTGGCACCTGGGGGTTCGATAAACTCATCTTT.

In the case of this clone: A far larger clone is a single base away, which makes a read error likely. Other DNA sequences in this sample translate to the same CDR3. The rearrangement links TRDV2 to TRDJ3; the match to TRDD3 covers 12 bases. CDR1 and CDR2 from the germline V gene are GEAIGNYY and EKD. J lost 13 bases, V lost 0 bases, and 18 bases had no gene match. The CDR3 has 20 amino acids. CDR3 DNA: TGTGCCTGTGACACCGTAGTACTGGGGGATACTCCTGAGCGTGCTCGACAGATGTTTTTC. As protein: CACDTVVLGDTPERARQMFF.

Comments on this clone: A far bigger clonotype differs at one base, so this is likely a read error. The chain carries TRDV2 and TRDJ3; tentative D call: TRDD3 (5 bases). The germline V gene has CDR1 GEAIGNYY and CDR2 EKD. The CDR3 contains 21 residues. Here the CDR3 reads CACDTAPGGHRSSWDIRQMFF. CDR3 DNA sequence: TGTGCCTGTGACACAGCTCCGGGCGGCCACCGGAGCTCCTGGGACATCCGACAGATGTTTTTC.